This T cell receptor beta chain was documented in a study of blood T cell repertoires in COVID-19. The data were produced by immunoSEQ multiplex PCR, yet TCRdb's version contains in-frame clones alone and is incomplete. There are about 180,000 clones in the sample; 70% to 90% occur only once, and less than 3.5% lies in the top ten. The V segment lost 7 bases and the J segment 4 bases; nucleotides outside the gene matches: 5. The CDR3 contains 13 residues. Germline loops: CDR1 SNHLY, CDR2 FYNNEI. The TCR was taken from a woman in her 30s with active or convalescent COVID-19. This chain connects TRBV2 to TRBJ1-1, with 8 bases aligning to TRBD1. Input material: peripheral blood. The CDR3: CASMDRVGTEAFF. CDR3 nucleotides: TGTGCCAGCATGGACAGGGTAGGCACTGAAGCTTTCTTT.